This T cell receptor (beta chain) was captured in a study of memory CD4+ T cells and cytomegalovirus serostatus. The length of the CDR3 is 14 residues. Trimming took off 0 bases at V and 4 bases at J, with 9 bases between the two ends. Germline V gene lookup returns CDR1 SGHTA and CDR2 FQGNSA. The protocol was immunoSEQ multiplex PCR, while the TCRdb copy is restricted to in-frame clones and leaves out a portion. The repertoire holds about 64,000 clones, with approximately 71% as singletons. Points from the study as a whole: About 40% of the roughly 160 known CMV-associated TCRbeta sequences appeared in CD4+ memory.

Single viable CD3+CD4+CD8-CD45RO+ cells were sorted as the memory CD4+ T cells. CMV serostatus came from serum IgG against pp150, pp28, p38, p52. On this clone itself: The antigen is unknown.

This clonotype originated in an adult in good health and CMV-seronegative. Specimen: memory CD4+ T cells from blood. The genes are TRBV7-2 and TRBJ1-2, with D hard to call. CDR3 sequence: CASSLAVNSYGYTF. In DNA, the CDR3 is TGTGCCAGCAGCTTAGCAGTCAACAGCTATGGCTACACCTTC.